The 10 T cell receptor beta chains below were found in one sample sequenced in a study of blood T cells in healthy people across ages. Through a sample-barcoded 5' primer and a J-beta primer mix, a second PCR was run for roughly 6 to 12 cycles. TCRdb analysed the 5' RACE reads with MiXCR anew, one entry per CDR3 protein. The data hold some 1.4 million distinct CDR3 sequences, with 42% observed a single time. Sequencing used blood. The source of these receptors is a woman aged 18-30 years in good health.

The chain uses TRBV4-1 and TRBJ2-5; 10 nucleotides align to TRBD2. Trimming removed 6 bases from V and 11 bases from J; junction bases left unmatched: 21. The CDR3 consists of 17 residues. Germline-derived CDR1 and CDR2 are MGHRA and YSYEKL. The CDR3 is CASSGRVLAGSNNEQYF. For the CDR3, the DNA is TGCGCCAGCAGTGGGAGGGTACTAGCGGGAAGTAACAATGAGCAGTACTTC.

The chain uses TRBV15 and TRBJ2-5; D may be TRBD2 (5 bases). V dropped 1 base and J dropped 11 bases, with 20 bases sitting between them. The V gene's germline CDR1 is LNHNV and CDR2 YYDKDF (reference sequence). This CDR3 is 15 amino acids long. Written as DNA, the CDR3 is TGTGCCACCAGCAGAGCGATGGCGGGCTACAATGAGCAGTACTTC. Its protein is CATSRAMAGYNEQYF.

J is TRBJ2-1 and V is TRBV6-6; 10 bases align to TRBD2. The J call may be mistaken, given a closer DNA end match to TRBJ2-7. Germline V gene data show CDR1 as MNHNY and CDR2 as SVGAGI (reference sequence). The CDR3 runs to 17 residues. CDR3 protein: CASSYKVAGGIYNEQYF. CDR3 sequence (DNA): TGTGCCAGCAGTTACAAAGTAGCGGGAGGAATCTACAATGAGCAGTACTTC.

Many counts were recorded for this clonotype. The chain recombines TRBV12-3 or TRBV12-4 with TRBJ1-2; D possibly corresponds to TRBD1 (6 bases). This CDR3 has 13 amino acids. Trimming stripped 1 base from V and 8 bases from J, with 11 bases between. This CDR3 reads CASSLGTGSGYTF. The DNA of the CDR3 is TGTGCCAGCAGTTTAGGTACAGGGTCCGGCTACACCTTC.

This rearrangement joins TRBV6-6 to TRBJ1-2; maybe TRBD1 (6 bases). The ends were cut back, 5 bases at V and 4 bases at J, with 17 bases in the middle. The CDR3 sequence is 15 residues long. Germline V gene sequence: CDR1 MNHNY, CDR2 SVGAGI (reference sequence). In DNA form, the CDR3 reads TGTGCCAGCAGTCCGTCAGGGGATGTTCGCTATGGCTACACCTTC. This sequence encodes CASSPSGDVRYGYTF.

The chain uses TRBV30 and TRBJ2-5; D may correspond to TRBD1 or TRBD2 (5 bases each). The tail of the sequence fits TRBJ2-7 better, so the J call may be wrong. This CDR3 comprises 13 residues. Germline loops: CDR1 GTSNPN, CDR2 SVGIG (reference sequence). The CDR3 DNA reads as TGTGCCAGCGACGGGGCCAGCTCCTACGAGCAGTACTTC. The encoded protein is CASDGASSYEQYF.

The chain is built from TRBV6-1 and TRBJ2-1, with D maybe TRBD1 (6 bases). The V gene lost 1 base and the J gene lost 6 bases, with 22 bases spanning the gap. This CDR3 region has 18 residues. Per germline, CDR1 MNHNS and CDR2 SASEGT. Here the CDR3 DNA reads TGTGCCAGCAGTGAAGAACAGGGTTCAGACTTTTTTGGCAATGAGCAGTTCTTC. Translated: CASSEEQGSDFFGNEQFF.

This clonotype was recorded a few times. The gene calls are TRBV4-1 and TRBJ2-3; D possibly uses TRBD1 or TRBD2 (6 bases each). There are 16 residues in the CDR3. Germline values: CDR1 MGHRA, CDR2 YSYEKL. The ends were cut back, 0 bases at V and 2 bases at J, with 12 bases in the middle. CDR3 DNA: TGCGCCAGCAGCCAAGAAAGGGGGGAATTCACAGATACGCAGTATTTT. It codes for CASSQERGEFTDTQYF.

In its sample, this clonotype was seen a few times. The rearrangement joins TRBV7-2 to TRBJ1-5, with 8 bases that match TRBD1. The V gene's germline CDR1 is SGHTA and CDR2 FQGNSA. This CDR3 is built from 15 residues. V lost 5 bases, J lost 3 bases, and 6 bases stayed unmatched. CDR3: CASSARTGYNQPQHF. In nucleotides, the CDR3 is TGTGCCAGCAGCGCCAGGACAGGGTACAATCAGCCCCAGCATTTT.

This clonotype was observed a handful of times. The chain carries TRBV20-1 and TRBJ1-5, with D perhaps TRBD1 (5 bases). This CDR3 is 15 amino acids long. The V and J ends lost 6 bases and 5 bases respectively, with 20 bases between them. CDR1 and CDR2 (germline): DFQATT, SNEGSKA (reference sequence). The chain's CDR3 is CSASGVAGGYQPQHF. In nucleotides, the CDR3 is TGCAGTGCGTCGGGAGTGGCGGGGGGTTATCAGCCCCAGCATTTT.